This T cell receptor beta chain was found in a study of T cells in Graves' hyperthyroidism and ophthalmopathy. Whole-study results and caveats: Expanded thyroid clonotypes (above 0.001) were mostly also found in blood.

The TCR beta CDR3 regions underwent amplification using RNA transcripts as the source. HTBI primers were employed in a first-round RT-PCR of the TCR CDR3. TCRdb passed the multiplex PCR reads through MiXCR, listing each CDR3 protein once. The sample comprises about 600,000 distinct CDR3 sequences, about a sixth of which are singletons, and around 3.5% rests with the top ten. To note about this clonotype: The target antigen is unknown.

V lost 7 bases and J 0 bases, leaving 9 bases between the germline ends. CDR1 and CDR2 (germline): MNHEY, SMNVEV (reference sequence). The CDR3 has 13 amino acids. Among ophthalmopathy patients, the Clinical Activity Score reached at least 3, the NOSPECS grade reached at least 4, and duration remained under 3 months. Fresh peripheral blood, 10 ml, yielded the PBMCs. The sample taken for sequencing was blood. This clonotype was obtained from a woman between 40 and 50 years old with Graves' ophthalmopathy. This chain links TRBV27 with TRBJ1-1; no definite D call. CDR3 DNA sequence: TGTGCCAGCACCACAAGGATGAACACTGAAGCTTTCTTT. Translation gives CASTTRMNTEAFF.